Below, one TCR beta chain is given with its context. Some clones are missing from TCRdb's copy, which holds only in-frame ones; the method was immunoSEQ multiplex PCR. In the table there are over 45,000 clones, around two thirds of which are singletons. The germline V gene has CDR1 WNHNN and CDR2 SYGVQD (reference sequence). Trimming took 2 bases from V and 3 from J; bases not matched to a gene: 13. The CDR3 contains 18 residues. Every patient relapsed after autologous stem cell transplantation, and brentuximab vedotin exposure varied. The sample originates from a study of PD-1 blockade in classical Hodgkin lymphoma.

The clonotype was recovered from a human donor with classical Hodgkin lymphoma. The chain has TRBV10-1 and TRBJ2-1; 7 nucleotides match TRBD2. The sample consisted of peripheral blood mononuclear cells (PBMCs), taken before the second cycle of nivolumab. The CDR3 nucleotides read TGCGCCAGCAGTGAGGGAGCTAGCGGATCTAGGGGCTACAATGAGCAGTTCTTC. This translates into CASSEGASGSRGYNEQFF.